Shown below are 3 T cell receptor beta chains from a single sample sequenced in a study of control samples from healthy donors and cancer patients. Libraries were prepared by immunoSEQ multiplex PCR; TCRdb keeps only in-frame clonotypes and omits some of them. The sample carries about 18,000 clones, around 84% recorded once. The sequencing input was PBMCs. These receptors were obtained from a woman in her 70s with lung cancer.

CDR3 sequence (DNA): TGTGCCAGCAGCTTGGAATTGACGGCAAACGAGCAGTACTTC. Residues: CASSLELTANEQYF. The V gene is TRBV5-8, the J gene TRBJ2-7, with D hard to call. The CDR3 contains 14 residues. In germline, CDR1 is SGHTS, CDR2 YDEGEE. V lost 0 bases and J 5 bases, leaving 12 bases between the germline ends.

This clone counts as medium-sized. Other DNA sequences in the same sample also yield this CDR3. The CDR3 loop is CASSLGVAGGSGETQYF. CDR3 in DNA: TGTGCCAGCAGCTTAGGCGTTGCGGGAGGATCGGGGGAGACCCAGTACTTC. The chain combines TRBV7-8 with TRBJ2-5; 8 nucleotides agree with TRBD2. Germline trimming cut 1 base from V and 5 bases from J; bases unmatched to any gene: 12. The CDR3 sequence is 17 residues long. Germline assignment: CDR1 SGHVS and CDR2 FQNEAQ.

The DNA for the CDR3 is TGCGCCAGCAGCTTGGGGGGGCAGGCGAACGAGCAGTACTTC. Its translation: CASSLGGQANEQYF. V and J are TRBV5-1 and TRBJ2-7; a possible D gene is TRBD1 (6 bases). CDR1 is SGHRS and CDR2 is YFSETQ in the germline V gene. The CDR3 consists of 14 residues. Between the trimmed V and J ends, which lost 0 bases and 5 bases, there was a span of 12 bases.